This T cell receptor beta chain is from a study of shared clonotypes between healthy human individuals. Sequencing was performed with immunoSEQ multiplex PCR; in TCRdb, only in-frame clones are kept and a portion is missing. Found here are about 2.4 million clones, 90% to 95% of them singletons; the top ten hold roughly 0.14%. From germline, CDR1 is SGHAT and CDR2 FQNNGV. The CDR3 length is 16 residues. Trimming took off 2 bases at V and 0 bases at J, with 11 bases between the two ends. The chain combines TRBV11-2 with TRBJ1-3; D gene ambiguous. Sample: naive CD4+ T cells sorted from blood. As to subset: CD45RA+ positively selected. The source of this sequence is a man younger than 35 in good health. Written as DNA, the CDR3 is TGTGCCAGCAGCTTAAGGGTCTCCTTCTCTGGAAACACCATATATTTT. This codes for CASSLRVSFSGNTIYF.